This T cell receptor (beta chain) is from a study of cytotoxic CD8 clonotypes in ibrutinib-treated CLL. Study as a whole: Following treatment for a median around twelve months, range 6 to 36, response samples were then taken.

With regard to this clone: The antigen is unknown.

General study findings and limits: Public clonotypes occurred uncommonly; on treatment, they contracted or remained stable.

Only in-frame clones appear in the TCRdb table, and some are missing; sequencing was by immunoSEQ multiplex PCR. This table has approximately 57,000 clones, over 55% appearing once. With V trimmed by 2 bases and J by 8 bases, 5 bases remained unmatched. The CDR3 runs to 14 residues. Germline assignment: CDR1 LNHDA and CDR2 SQIVND (reference sequence). The chain links TRBV19 to TRBJ2-1; 8 nucleotides agree with TRBD2. The starting material was PBMCs, obtained after 24 months of ibrutinib treatment. This clonotype was obtained from a human donor with chronic lymphocytic leukemia. CDR3: CASSIPGTRDEQFF. For the CDR3, the DNA is TGTGCCAGTAGTATACCCGGGACTAGGGATGAGCAGTTCTTC.